The rows below give T cell receptor beta chains drawn from one sample of a study of blood T cell repertoires in COVID-19. The repertoire was sequenced with immunoSEQ multiplex PCR; TCRdb's copy has only in-frame clones and lacks some. The profile shows over 25,000 clones, approximately 85% of them singletons. Sequenced material: peripheral blood. The receptors here all came from a man in his sixties with active COVID-19. The CDR3 runs from the conserved cysteine through the conserved F or W. D genes are given only for firm matches. Only part of the rows carry a size: once, few, many, or a class if the clone is expanded.

TRBV5-1	16	.	TRBJ2-1	.	CASSPDPIGSYNEQFF	TGCGCCAGCAGCCCCGACCCTATCGGGAGTTACAATGAGCAGTTCTTC
TRBV6-5	13	once	TRBJ2-7	.	CASTPLLSYEQYF	TGTGCCAGCACCCCGCTACTGTCCTACGAGCAGTACTTC
TRBV7-8	11	.	TRBJ2-1	.	CASSVGVEQFF	TGTGCCAGCAGCGTCGGGGTTGAGCAGTTCTTC
TRBV18	13	.	TRBJ1-1	.	CASFGDRNTEAFF	TGTGCCAGCTTCGGAGACAGGAACACTGAAGCTTTCTTT
TRBV19	14	.	TRBJ2-7	TRBD1	CASSKDRGQDEQYF	TGTGCCAGTAGTAAAGACAGGGGTCAGGACGAGCAGTACTTC
TRBV11-2	13	few	TRBJ2-7	.	CASRPGTHYEQYF	TGTGCCAGCAGGCCGGGAACCCACTACGAGCAGTACTTC
TRBV6-5	14	.	TRBJ1-1	TRBD1	CASRPRGRNTEAFF	TGTGCCAGCAGACCCAGGGGGCGGAACACTGAAGCTTTCTTT
TRBV7-3	13	.	TRBJ2-3	.	CASSLGSGVTQYF	TGTGCCAGCAGCTTAGGGAGTGGGGTTACGCAGTATTTT
TRBV7-2	14	once	TRBJ2-1	.	CASSIPGLPQGQFF	TGTGCCAGCAGTATTCCGGGACTACCACAGGGGCAGTTCTTC
TRBV10-1	13	.	TRBJ1-1	.	CASKQQLNTEAFF	TGCGCCAGCAAACAACAGCTGAACACTGAAGCTTTCTTT
TRBV11-3	14	.	TRBJ2-7	.	CASSPGQTPYEQYF	TGTGCCAGCAGCCCCGGACAGACTCCCTACGAGCAGTACTTC
TRBV7-3	16	.	TRBJ2-2	TRBD2	CASSPRLARRTGELFF	TGTGCCAGCAGCCCCAGACTAGCAAGGCGCACCGGGGAGCTGTTTTTT
TRBV5-1	14	.	TRBJ2-7	.	CASSLSASSYEQYF	TGCGCCAGCAGCTTGAGCGCTAGCTCCTACGAGCAGTACTTC
TRBV3-1/TRBV3-2	15	.	TRBJ2-1	TRBD1	CASGPQDRGRMAQFF	TGTGCCAGCGGCCCTCAGGACAGGGGGCGTATGGCGCAGTTCTTC
TRBV5-1	18	.	TRBJ2-7	TRBD1	CASSLPNLDRGFLYEQYF	TGCGCCAGCAGCTTACCGAACCTGGACAGGGGGTTTCTTTACGAGCAGTACTTC
TRBV19	12	.	TRBJ2-2	.	CASSPRAGELFF	TGTGCCAGCTCGCCCCGCGCCGGGGAGCTGTTTTTT